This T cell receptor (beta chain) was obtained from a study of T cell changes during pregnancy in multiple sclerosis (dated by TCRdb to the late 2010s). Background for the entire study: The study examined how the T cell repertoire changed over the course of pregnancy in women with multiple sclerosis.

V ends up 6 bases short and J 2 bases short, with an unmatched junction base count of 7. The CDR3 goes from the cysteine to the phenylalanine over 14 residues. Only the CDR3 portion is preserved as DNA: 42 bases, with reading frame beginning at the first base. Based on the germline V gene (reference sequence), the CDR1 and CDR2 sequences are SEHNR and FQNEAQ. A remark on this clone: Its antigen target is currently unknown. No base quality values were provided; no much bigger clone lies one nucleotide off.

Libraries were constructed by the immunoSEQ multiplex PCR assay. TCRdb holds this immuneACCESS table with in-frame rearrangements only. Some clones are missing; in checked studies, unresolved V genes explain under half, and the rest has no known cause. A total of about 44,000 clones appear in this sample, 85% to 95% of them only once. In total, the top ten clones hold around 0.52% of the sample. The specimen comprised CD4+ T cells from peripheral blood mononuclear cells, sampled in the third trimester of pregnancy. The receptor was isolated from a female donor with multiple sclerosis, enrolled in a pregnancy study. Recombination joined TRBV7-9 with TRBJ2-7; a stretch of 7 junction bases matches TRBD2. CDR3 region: CASSPGRGTYEQYF. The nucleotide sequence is TGTGCCAGCAGTCCTGGGCGGGGGACCTACGAGCAGTACTTC.